Below, 6 T cell receptor beta chains from the same sample are listed, as sequenced in a study of vaccination effects on CD4 cells after COVID-19. Their cognate antigens are unknown. Pools of viral peptides were used by the ViraFEST assay to expand antigen-specific CD4+ T cells ahead of sequencing. Isolating CD4+ T cells followed about 10 days of culture. Two doses of BNT162b2 or mRNA-1273 vaccine were administered to participants. Clones were sequenced by immunoSEQ multiplex PCR, and TCRdb holds only the in-frame ones, with some missing. The sample includes around 81,000 clones, roughly 80% of them seen just once. Sequenced material: CD4+ T cells from PBMCs cultured with HCoV-OC43 spike peptides, taken after COVID-19 vaccination. Subset specified: HCoV-OC43 spike overlapping peptide pool stimulation. These TCRs come from a human donor who received a COVID-19 vaccine.

The CDR3 DNA reads TGTGCCAGTAGTCACGACAGGGATAGCTCCTACAATGAGCAGTTCTTC. It encodes CASSHDRDSSYNEQFF. V gene TRBV19 combines with J gene TRBJ2-1; 7 nucleotides match TRBD1. The CDR3 sequence is 16 residues long. Germline loops: CDR1 LNHDA, CDR2 SQIVND (reference sequence). J gave up 0 bases and V 5 bases, and 7 bases lay outside the gene matches.

The gene calls are TRBV5-1 and TRBJ1-5; 8 bases align to TRBD1. The CDR3 extends over 15 amino acids. Germline loops: CDR1 SGHRS, CDR2 YFSETQ. V lost 4 bases and J lost 5; bases outside the gene matches: 8. The CDR3 here is CASSVGTGPDQPQHF. CDR3 bases: TGCGCCAGCAGCGTGGGGACAGGTCCAGATCAGCCCCAGCATTTT.

The CDR3 DNA is TGTGCCAGCCCAGGGTGGGGCGGGGGGCCCAACAATGAGCAGTTCTTC. Protein sequence: CASPGWGGGPNNEQFF. The rearrangement links TRBV5-8 to TRBJ2-1; 8 bases are a match to TRBD2. Per germline, CDR1 SGHTS and CDR2 YDEGEE. The CDR3 loop spans 16 amino acids. Trimming took 7 bases from V and 5 from J; bases not matched to a gene: 14.

The genes are TRBV5-8 and TRBJ2-7; D uncertain. Germline CDR1 and CDR2: SGHTS and YDEGEE. This CDR3 is built from 11 residues. Trimming shortened V by 1 base and J by 7 bases, and 6 bases separated the two germline ends. The CDR3 region has the DNA TGTGCCAGCAGCTTGACTTGGGAGCAGTACGTC. Its translation: CASSLTWEQYV.

This chain connects TRBV9 to TRBJ2-2, with 10 bases that match TRBD1. V shed 5 bases and J 5 bases; nucleotides not matched to a gene: 6. This CDR3 contains 15 residues. The germline V gene encodes CDR1 SGDLS and CDR2 YYNGEE. CDR3 bases: TGTGCCAGCAGGTCCGGGACAGGGGATACCGGGGAGCTGTTTTTT. It specifies CASRSGTGDTGELFF.

A few counts support this clone. This chain uses TRBV9 with TRBJ1-6; perhaps TRBD1 as D (5 bases). This CDR3 has 16 residues. From germline, CDR1 is SGDLS and CDR2 YYNGEE. The ends were cut back, 4 bases at V and 5 bases at J, with 16 bases in the middle. The CDR3 protein is CASSPRGGEDNSPLHF. CDR3 DNA sequence: TGTGCCAGCAGCCCCCGGGGAGGGGAGGATAATTCACCCCTCCACTTT.